This passage covers 30 T cell receptor beta chains from one sample sequenced in a study of OX40 agonist ivuxolimab in advanced cancers. The library was built by means of the immunoSEQ multiplex PCR assay. Imported from immuneACCESS, the table was reduced by TCRdb to in-frame sequences with V and J called. These copies leave out some clones; in studies compared against another copy, an unresolved V gene accounts for under half, and the cause of the remainder is not known. The sample data list about 88,000 clones, and around 85% of these were observed just once. The ten largest clones capture approximately 0.22% of the sample. Specimen: CD4+ or CD8+ T cells sorted from blood, collected in a trial of the OX40 agonist ivuxolimab. These TCRs come from an adult with an advanced solid tumor such as melanoma, head and neck, liver or kidney cancer.

This chain joins TRBV19 and TRBJ1-2; tentatively, D is TRBD1 (6 bases). Trimming took 2 bases from V and 6 from J, leaving 10 bases between them. The germline V gene has CDR1 LNHDA and CDR2 SQIVND (reference sequence). This CDR3 has 13 amino acids. CDR3 sequence reads: CASSIQGLDGYTF. Written as DNA, the CDR3 is TGTGCCAGTAGTATACAGGGGTTGGATGGCTACACCTTC.

This sequence joins TRBV7-3 and TRBJ2-3, with D possibly TRBD2 on 5 matching bases. This CDR3 is 14 amino acids long. CDR1 is SGHTA, CDR2 FQGTGA, per germline. Trimming pared 5 bases from V and 2 bases from J, leaving 11 bases between. The CDR3 loop is CASSPGIYTDTQYF. The DNA of the CDR3 is TGTGCCAGCAGCCCCGGGATCTACACAGATACGCAGTATTTT.

This chain links TRBV20-1 with TRBJ1-2; D not certain. The CDR3 is made up of 11 amino acids. Trimming took off 4 bases at V and 4 bases at J, with 7 bases between the two ends. CDR1 and CDR2 (germline): DFQATT, SNEGSKA (reference sequence). CDR3 sequence: CSAILIYGYTF. The CDR3 DNA sequence: TGCAGTGCTATACTCATCTATGGCTACACCTTC.

The V call is TRBV28, the J call TRBJ1-4; 9 bases are shared with TRBD1. The CDR3 runs to 14 residues. CDR1 and CDR2 (germline): MDHEN, SYDVKM. J gave up 8 bases and V 6 bases, and 7 bases lay outside the gene matches. This CDR3 is CASRYGTGSEKLFF. As DNA, the CDR3 is TGTGCCAGCAGGTACGGGACAGGGTCCGAAAAACTGTTTTTT.

This chain links TRBV19 with TRBJ2-7, with TRBD2 matching 10 bases. V was clipped by 4 bases and J by 0 bases; unmatched bases: 3. CDR1 and CDR2 from the germline V gene are LNHDA and SQIVND (reference sequence). The length of the CDR3 is 15 residues. The CDR3 reads CASSTLAGRSYEQYF. In DNA form, the CDR3 reads TGTGCCAGTAGTACACTAGCGGGGCGCTCCTACGAGCAGTACTTC.

Remarks on this clone: Other nucleotide sequences from this sample produce the same CDR3. The chain links TRBV5-1 to TRBJ2-3; D not resolved. The CDR3 contains 12 residues. Germline V gene sequence: CDR1 SGHRS, CDR2 YFSETQ. Trimming removed 0 bases at V and 6 bases at J, with 5 bases between. The CDR3 DNA sequence: TGCGCCAGCAGCTTGGCGCGGGATACGCAGTATTTT. It translates to CASSLARDTQYF.

The count of this clone is one. This rearrangement joins TRBV5-1 to TRBJ2-5, with D tentatively TRBD1 or TRBD2 (5 bases each). CDR3 length: 15 amino acids. Germline V lookup: CDR1 SGHRS, CDR2 YFSETQ. The V and J ends lost 0 bases and 4 bases respectively, with 13 bases between them. CDR3 sequence (DNA): TGCGCCAGCAGCTTGGCCGGGGCGAGGGGAGAGACCCAGTACTTC. It specifies CASSLAGARGETQYF. Full variable domain (rest looked up from reference TRBV5-1 and TRBJ2-5): KAGVTQTPRYLIKTRGQQVTLSCSPISGHRSVSWYQQTPGQGLQFLFEYFSETQRNKGNFPGRFSGRQFSNSRSEMNVSTLELGDSALYLCASSLAGARGETQYFGPGTRLLVL.

J is TRBJ1-2 and V is TRBV2; D remains unclear. Trimming took 3 bases from V and 0 from J, leaving 8 bases between them. This CDR3 has 14 amino acids. Germline-derived CDR1 and CDR2 are SNHLY and FYNNEI. The DNA of the CDR3 is TGTGCCAGCAGTGAGCGAAAAACTAACTATGGCTACACCTTC. This sequence encodes CASSERKTNYGYTF.

The chain uses TRBV10-1 and TRBJ2-3; the match to TRBD2 covers 11 bases. The CDR3 sequence is 17 residues long. V was pared by 0 bases and J by 2 bases, with 4 bases of the junction left unmatched. The V gene's germline CDR1 is WNHNN and CDR2 SYGVQD (reference sequence). The CDR3 DNA follows: TGCGCCAGCAGTGAGTCGGCTAGCGGGGGGATCACAGATACGCAGTATTTT. As protein: CASSESASGGITDTQYF.

The chain has TRBV2 and TRBJ2-7, with 9 bases fitting TRBD1. This CDR3 spans 16 amino acids. The germline gives CDR1 SNHLY, CDR2 FYNNEI. V was clipped by 4 bases and J by 4 bases; unmatched bases: 11. CDR3 residues: CASSAIRGQGTYEQYV. In DNA form, the CDR3 reads TGTGCCAGCAGTGCCATTAGGGGACAGGGAACTTACGAGCAGTACGTC.

V and J are TRBV11-2 and TRBJ2-5; D is unclear. The CDR3 length is 13 residues. Looked up from germline, CDR1 is SGHAT and CDR2 is FQNNGV. V dropped 5 bases and J dropped 2 bases, with 9 bases sitting between them. The CDR3 nucleotides read TGTGCCAGCAGCCTATCAGCACAAGAGACCCAGTACTTC. As protein: CASSLSAQETQYF.

The CDR3: CASSIRGGGMGEQYF. CDR3 bases: TGTGCCAGTAGTATTCGGGGCGGAGGCATGGGAGAGCAGTACTTC. The chain links TRBV19 to TRBJ2-7, with D possibly being TRBD1 or TRBD2 (5 bases each). The CDR3 covers 15 residues. The germline V gene encodes CDR1 LNHDA and CDR2 SQIVND (reference sequence). V lost 3 bases and J lost 7, with 19 bases in between.

V is TRBV7-6 and J is TRBJ2-1, with 9 bases identical to TRBD1. The length of the CDR3 is 18 residues. V shed 1 base and J 4 bases; nucleotides not matched to a gene: 11. The germline CDR1 and CDR2 sequences are SGHVS and FNYEAQ. Written as DNA, the CDR3 is TGTGCCAGCAGCTTAGATACAGGGGGCAAGGGCTTTTACAATGAGCAGTTCTTC. It codes for CASSLDTGGKGFYNEQFF.

The chain combines TRBV6-5 with TRBJ1-1, with TRBD1 identical over 7 bases. The CDR3 consists of 13 residues. Germline values: CDR1 MNHEY, CDR2 SVGAGI. The V segment lost 5 bases and the J segment 2 bases; nucleotides outside the gene matches: 2. The CDR3 DNA sequence: TGTGCCAGCAGTAGACAGGGTAACACTGAAGCTTTCTTT. Residues: CASSRQGNTEAFF.

This clone appeared a single time. This rearrangement joins TRBV28 to TRBJ2-7; weak D call: TRBD1 (6 bases). Germline V lookup: CDR1 MDHEN, CDR2 SYDVKM. Trimming removed 5 bases from V and 3 bases from J, with 14 bases in between. CDR3 length: 14 amino acids. The CDR3 sequence is CASSTGQTSYEQYF. For the CDR3, the DNA is TGTGCCAGCAGTACGGGACAAACGAGCTACGAGCAGTACTTC.

The V call is TRBV5-1, the J call TRBJ2-5, with 11 bases that match TRBD2. V lost 1 base and J lost 4; bases outside the gene matches: 9. This CDR3 contains 17 residues. Germline assignment: CDR1 SGHRS and CDR2 YFSETQ. The CDR3, as DNA: TGCGCCAGCAGCTTGCTTAGCGGGGGGGCGGAAGGAGAGACCCAGTACTTC. Protein product: CASSLLSGGAEGETQYF.

This sequence joins TRBV7-2 and TRBJ2-1; 13 bases match TRBD2. Germline CDR1 is SGHTA and CDR2 is FQGNSA. There are 16 residues in the CDR3. V gave up 8 bases and J gave up 6 bases; unmatched junction bases: 10. CDR3 nucleotide sequence: TGTGCCAGCTGGAAGCGGACTAGCGGGAGTCCCAATGAGCAGTTCTTC. This translates into CASWKRTSGSPNEQFF.

The gene calls are TRBV5-4 and TRBJ2-5; TRBD2 matches 14 bases. Germline V gene sequence: CDR1 SGHNT, CDR2 YYREEE (reference sequence). The CDR3 runs to 16 residues. Unmatched junction bases numbered 5, after V lost 3 bases and J lost 4 bases. The CDR3 loop is CASSSTSGGAGETQYF. CDR3 bases: TGTGCCAGCAGCTCGACTAGCGGGGGGGCGGGAGAGACCCAGTACTTC.

The CDR3 sequence: CATSRGSSTDTQYF. CDR3 nucleotides: TGTGCCACCAGCAGGGGGTCTAGCACAGATACGCAGTATTTT. This chain uses TRBV15 with TRBJ2-3; D is unresolved. The germline V gene encodes CDR1 LNHNV and CDR2 YYDKDF (reference sequence). The CDR3 covers 14 residues. Trimming pared 3 bases from V and 0 bases from J, leaving 7 bases between.

This clone was found once. CDR3 protein: CASSPQGETQYF. The CDR3 DNA reads as TGTGCCAGCTCACCACAGGGAGAGACCCAGTACTTC. The V call is TRBV18, the J call TRBJ2-5; D unresolved. CDR1 and CDR2 from the germline V gene are KGHSH and LQKENI. This CDR3 has 12 residues. Between the trimmed V and J ends, which lost 1 base and 4 bases, there was a span of 4 bases.

This clone has just a few counts. The chain joins TRBV28 to TRBJ2-7, with TRBD2 matching over 8 bases. The germline V gene encodes CDR1 MDHEN and CDR2 SYDVKM. The V gene end was trimmed by 7 bases and the J gene end by 0 bases; junction bases not matched to a gene: 5. CDR3 length equals 14 residues. In DNA form, the CDR3 reads TGTGCCAGCACCCAGAGCGGGGGCTCCTACGAGCAGTACGTC. This translates into CASTQSGGSYEQYV.

The chain recombines TRBV7-2 with TRBJ2-7; no clear D. V was clipped by 5 bases and J by 0 bases, with 17 bases between them. The CDR3 consists of 16 residues. Germline loops: CDR1 SGHTA, CDR2 FQGNSA. CDR3 nucleotide sequence: TGTGCCAGCAGCCTACAATTGACCCTCAGCTCCTACGAGCAGTACTTC. It codes for CASSLQLTLSSYEQYF. Variable domain in full (rest from reference TRBV7-2 and TRBJ2-7): GAGVSQSPSNKVTEKGKDVELRCDPISGHTALYWYRQSLGQGLEFLIYFQGNSAPDKSGLPSDRFSAERTGGSVSTLTIQRTQQEDSAVYLCASSLQLTLSSYEQYFGPGTRLTVT.

V is TRBV10-3 and J is TRBJ2-5; tentatively, D is TRBD2 (7 bases). Trimming shortened V by 0 bases and J by 3 bases, and 11 bases separated the two germline ends. The CDR3 covers 15 residues. CDR1 ENHRY and CDR2 SYGVKD come from the germline V gene. The CDR3 nucleotides are TGTGCCATCAGTGAGTCGATAGGGGGGGAAGAGACCCAGTACTTC. Translation gives CAISESIGGEETQYF.

The genes are TRBV7-3 and TRBJ2-3; D is perhaps TRBD1 (6 bases). The CDR3 loop spans 15 amino acids. V gave up 5 bases and J gave up 6 bases, with 18 bases separating them. The V gene's germline CDR1 is SGHTA and CDR2 FQGTGA. CDR3 coding DNA: TGTGCCAGCAGCACAACGGGACACCCACCGGATACGCAGTATTTT. It is translated as CASSTTGHPPDTQYF.

The rearrangement uses TRBV19 and TRBJ1-5, with 9 bases identical to TRBD1. Germline V gene lookup returns CDR1 LNHDA and CDR2 SQIVND (reference sequence). The CDR3 contains 16 residues. V was pared by 7 bases and J by 0 bases, with 7 bases of the junction left unmatched. CDR3 sequence (DNA): TGTGCCAGTAAAGGGGACAGGGCGTCTAGCAATCAGCCCCAGCATTTT. This translates into CASKGDRASSNQPQHF.

The chain uses TRBV28 and TRBJ1-5; TRBD1 is a possible D gene (6 bases). Trimming shortened V by 6 bases and J by 1 base, and 16 bases separated the two germline ends. Germline loops: CDR1 MDHEN, CDR2 SYDVKM. This CDR3 region has 16 residues. DNA for the CDR3: TGTGCCAGCAGCTTACAGGGATTTTGGAGCAATCAGCCCCAGCATTTT. It specifies CASSLQGFWSNQPQHF.

Only one count was recorded for this clone. The V and J genes are TRBV5-8 and TRBJ2-3; 8 bases align to TRBD2. Germline values: CDR1 SGHTS, CDR2 YDEGEE. This CDR3 has 16 residues. J gave up 5 bases and V 0 bases, and 8 bases lay outside the gene matches. The CDR3: CASSLGISGKLDTQYF. Written as DNA, the CDR3 is TGTGCCAGCAGCTTGGGCATTAGCGGGAAGCTAGATACGCAGTATTTT.

The rearrangement joins TRBV5-4 to TRBJ1-1, with 10 bases fitting TRBD1. The ends lost 4 bases at V and 3 bases at J; junction bases unmatched: 3. The CDR3 length is 14 residues. Germline loops: CDR1 SGHNT, CDR2 YYREEE (reference sequence). CDR3 residues: CASSPGTGDTEAFF. CDR3 nucleotide sequence: TGTGCCAGCAGCCCGGGGACAGGGGACACTGAAGCTTTCTTT.

J is TRBJ1-5 and V is TRBV27; D unclear. The germline CDR1 and CDR2 sequences are MNHEY and SMNVEV (reference sequence). V lost 6 bases, J lost 0 bases, and 9 bases lay in between. The CDR3 loop spans 14 amino acids. CDR3 nucleotides: TGTGCCAGCAGCCCAGAGAGTAGCAATCAGCCCCAGCATTTT. Protein: CASSPESSNQPQHF.

The genes are TRBV28 and TRBJ1-2, with D unresolved. V lost 4 bases and J lost 3, with 9 bases in between. CDR3 length: 13 residues. Germline CDR1 reads MDHEN; CDR2 reads SYDVKM. The CDR3 spells CASSWTEDYGYTF. CDR3 DNA: TGTGCCAGCAGTTGGACCGAAGACTATGGCTACACCTTC.